The rows below give T cell receptor beta chains drawn from one sample of a study of shared clonotypes between healthy human individuals. Assay used: immunoSEQ multiplex PCR; TCRdb lists only in-frame clones, some missing. The sample lists roughly 2.6 million clones, more than 90% occurring once. Sequencing was carried out using naive CD4+ T cells sorted from blood. The source is a man aged 18 to 35 in good health. CDR3s include the opening cysteine and the closing phenylalanine or tryptophan. D genes are given only for firm matches. Not all rows give a size; the values are once, few, many and, for expanded clones, a class.

CDR3 DNA | CDR3 protein | D gene | clone size | J gene | V gene
TGTGCCAGCAGCTTAGTGGGGACAGGGGTCACAGAGACCCAGTACTTC | CASSLVGTGVTETQYF | TRBD1 | . | TRBJ2-5 | TRBV11-2
TGTGCCAGCAGCGTAGGCTCCCGGGGTTCCTATAATTCACCCCTCCACTTT | CASSVGSRGSYNSPLHF | . | . | TRBJ1-6 | TRBV9
TGTGCCAGCTCTTGGAATAGCGGGGAATACAATGAGCAGTTCTTC | CASSWNSGEYNEQFF | TRBD2 | . | TRBJ2-1 | TRBV18
TGTGCCAGCTCACCAGGTGATCCGGGATTCTCTGGAAACACCATATATTTT | CASSPGDPGFSGNTIYF | . | . | TRBJ1-3 | TRBV18
TGTGCCAGCAGTTACGGACAGCCAGGGGCCAACGTCCTGACTTTC | CASSYGQPGANVLTF | . | . | TRBJ2-6 | TRBV6-5
TGTGCCAGCAGGGGTAATGGAGGGAAAAATAATTCACCCCTCCACTTT | CASRGNGGKNNSPLHF | . | . | TRBJ1-6 | TRBV28
TGTGCCAGTCTACCTGGGCAGGGGTGGGCAGATACGCAGTATTTT | CASLPGQGWADTQYF | . | . | TRBJ2-3 | TRBV19
TGTGCCAGCAGTTTAAGCGTCATCCCTAACTATGGCTACACCTTC | CASSLSVIPNYGYTF | . | . | TRBJ1-2 | TRBV27
TGTGCCAGCATTGGCGGGGGGAACACCGGGGAGCTGTTTTTT | CASIGGGNTGELFF | TRBD2 | few | TRBJ2-2 | TRBV2
TGTGCCGGTCGGCCATCCTTGAATGAAAAACTGTTTTTT | CAGRPSLNEKLFF | . | once | TRBJ1-4 | TRBV6-6
TGTGCCAGCAGTTACTCGCAGGGATTGGGTTCACCCCTCCACTTT | CASSYSQGLGSPLHF | . | . | TRBJ1-6 | TRBV6-6
TGCGCCAGCAGCCAAGACAAGTCAACTCACTACAATGAGCAGTTCTTC | CASSQDKSTHYNEQFF | . | . | TRBJ2-1 | TRBV4-1
TGTGCCAGTAGTATCGCAGGGGGAAGGTGGCAAGCTTTCTTT | CASSIAGGRWQAFF | TRBD1 | . | TRBJ1-1 | TRBV19
TGCGCCAGCAGCTTGCCGGGACAGGGTGAAGCTTTCTTT | CASSLPGQGEAFF | TRBD1 | . | TRBJ1-1 | TRBV5-1
TGCGCCAGCAGCGACCGGGGGAACACTGAAGCTTTCTTT | CASSDRGNTEAFF | . | . | TRBJ1-1 | TRBV5-1
TGCAGCGTTCGCCCCCAGGGGGACTCTGGAAACACCATATATTTT | CSVRPQGDSGNTIYF | TRBD1 | . | TRBJ1-3 | TRBV29-1
TGTGCCAGCATCGGAAGAACATCCTATGGCTACACCTTC | CASIGRTSYGYTF | . | . | TRBJ1-2 | TRBV6-5
TGTGCCAGCAGTTTCGGGCTATCGGGGCTCGGGGAAAAACTGTTTTTT | CASSFGLSGLGEKLFF | . | . | TRBJ1-4 | TRBV6-5
TGTGCCTGGAGTATACTAGCGGGGACCACCGGGGAGCTGTTTTTT | CAWSILAGTTGELFF | TRBD2 | . | TRBJ2-2 | TRBV30
TGTGCCAGCAGTTTATCTTGGCAGGGGAATCAGCCCCAGCATTTT | CASSLSWQGNQPQHF | . | . | TRBJ1-5 | TRBV27
TGTGCCAGCACCCTGAACACTGAAGCTTTCTTT | CASTLNTEAFF | . | once | TRBJ1-1 | TRBV28
TGTGCCTGGAGGATCGGCGATACGCAGTATTTT | CAWRIGDTQYF | . | . | TRBJ2-3 | TRBV30
TGTGCCAGCAGCCGCGGGGGGGCGTACAATGAGCAGTTCTTC | CASSRGGAYNEQFF | TRBD2 | . | TRBJ2-1 | TRBV28
TGCAGCGTTGATGGGCAGGGAAGCAACTATGGCTACACCTTC | CSVDGQGSNYGYTF | . | . | TRBJ1-2 | TRBV29-1
TGTGCCAGCTCCGGACGTGAGGGAGCGGATAATTCACCCCTCCACTTT | CASSGREGADNSPLHF | . | . | TRBJ1-6 | TRBV18
TGTGCCAGCAGTAAGGGACAGCGCTACGAGCAGTACTTC | CASSKGQRYEQYF | TRBD1 | . | TRBJ2-7 | TRBV6-5
TGTGCCAGCAGCCGAAGACAGGGCTACGAGCAGTACTTC | CASSRRQGYEQYF | TRBD1 | . | TRBJ2-7 | TRBV13
TGCGCCAGCAGCTTGGGGGGGATTGGCTCCTACGAGCAGTACTTC | CASSLGGIGSYEQYF | . | once | TRBJ2-7 | TRBV5-1
TGTGCCAGCAGTTTTTCACTAGCGGGACCCTACGAGCAGTACTTC | CASSFSLAGPYEQYF | TRBD2 | . | TRBJ2-7 | TRBV27
TGTGCCAGCAGCCGAGGGACAGGGGATCAGCCCCAGCATTTT | CASSRGTGDQPQHF | TRBD1 | . | TRBJ1-5 | TRBV6-5
TGTGCCAGTAGTATGGGACAGGGGCGGTTTGGTTTCGGCTACACCTTC | CASSMGQGRFGFGYTF | TRBD1 | . | TRBJ1-2 | TRBV19
TGTGCCAGCCTCGGGGGGGCATCCTACAATGAGCAGTTCTTC | CASLGGASYNEQFF | TRBD2 | . | TRBJ2-1 | TRBV28
TGTGCCAGCTCACCATTTGTCCCGACTAGCACAGATACGCAGTATTTT | CASSPFVPTSTDTQYF | . | . | TRBJ2-3 | TRBV18
TGTGCCTGGAGCGGAGGTCAAGGGTCCTACAATGAGCAGTTCTTC | CAWSGGQGSYNEQFF | . | . | TRBJ2-1 | TRBV30
TGTGCCAGCGGCATACAGCCCGAGTACGAGCAGTACTTC | CASGIQPEYEQYF | . | . | TRBJ2-7 | TRBV2
TGTGCCAGCAGTGGAGGCAATGCTAACTATGGCTACACCTTC | CASSGGNANYGYTF | . | . | TRBJ1-2 | TRBV28
TGTGCCAGCAGCTGGAGTGGACAGTCTTTTAGAGGCTACACCTTC | CASSWSGQSFRGYTF | . | . | TRBJ1-2 | TRBV5-6
TGTGCCAGCAGTGCCTGGATAAGCTCTGATGAAAAACTGTTTTTT | CASSAWISSDEKLFF | . | . | TRBJ1-4 | TRBV27
TGTGCCAGCACCGAGGCTCGTCAGCCCCAGCATTTT | CASTEARQPQHF | . | . | TRBJ1-5 | TRBV5-8
TGTGCCAGCAGCCCTGGTGGGGGGGCGGGAAGGAATGAGCAGTTCTTC | CASSPGGGAGRNEQFF | . | once | TRBJ2-1 | TRBV5-4
TGTGCCAGCAGCTTAGGACTGTGGAATGAAAAACTGTTTTTT | CASSLGLWNEKLFF | . | . | TRBJ1-4 | TRBV11-2
TGCGCCAGCAGCCAACCCTCCGGACAGGGGGGCTACCAAGAGACCCAGTACTTC | CASSQPSGQGGYQETQYF | TRBD1 | . | TRBJ2-5 | TRBV4-1
TGTGCCAGCAGTTACGAGGCGGGGCCGTCCTACGAGCAGTACTTC | CASSYEAGPSYEQYF | . | . | TRBJ2-7 | TRBV6-5
TGTGCCAGCAGCGTAGATCGGACAGGGGCCGGGGCCAACGTCCTGACTTTC | CASSVDRTGAGANVLTF | TRBD1 | . | TRBJ2-6 | TRBV9
TGTGCCAGCAGCCAAGAGTCGGGGGGGCCCCACAATGAGCAGTTCTTC | CASSQESGGPHNEQFF | TRBD2 | . | TRBJ2-1 | TRBV4-2
TGTGCCAGCAGTGAGAGCCTTAACTATGGCTACACCTTC | CASSESLNYGYTF | . | once | TRBJ1-2 | TRBV6-1
TGTGCCAGCAGCTTAATCAATGAGCAGTTCTTC | CASSLINEQFF | . | . | TRBJ2-1 | TRBV7-6
TGCGCCAGCAGCCAAAAAACAGGGACAGCGTACGAGCAGTACTTC | CASSQKTGTAYEQYF | TRBD1 | once | TRBJ2-7 | TRBV4-3
TGTGCCAGCAGCTCCCAGCAGGGAGGGAATAATTCACCCCTCCACTTT | CASSSQQGGNNSPLHF | . | . | TRBJ1-6 | TRBV5-4
TGCGCCAGCAGCCAAGATCGGGGACAGGGAATGTGGAACACCGGGGAGCTGTTTTTT | CASSQDRGQGMWNTGELFF | TRBD1 | . | TRBJ2-2 | TRBV4-3
TGTGCCAGCAGTTTCAGTCCGGAGGGCACAGATACGCAGTATTTT | CASSFSPEGTDTQYF | . | . | TRBJ2-3 | TRBV27
TGCAGTGCTAGGGAGACTGAAGCTTTCTTT | CSARETEAFF | . | . | TRBJ1-1 | TRBV20-1
TGTGCCAGCAGTGAACGGCGTCAGGGGTGGAGAACTAATGAAAAACTGTTTTTT | CASSERRQGWRTNEKLFF | . | . | TRBJ1-4 | TRBV6-1
TGCGCCAGCAGCCTCCAGGGTGGCACCGGGGAGCTGTTTTTT | CASSLQGGTGELFF | . | . | TRBJ2-2 | TRBV5-1
TGTGCCAGCAGTTTTACCGGGATGTTTGAAGCTTTCTTT | CASSFTGMFEAFF | . | . | TRBJ1-1 | TRBV28
TGCGCCAGCAGCCAAGATAGGACAGACCCCCTCCACTTT | CASSQDRTDPLHF | . | . | TRBJ1-6 | TRBV4-3
TGTGCCATACAGAAAAGCGGGACCCCCTACGAGCAGTACTTC | CAIQKSGTPYEQYF | TRBD2 | . | TRBJ2-7 | TRBV10-3
TGTGCCAGCAGTTATTTCGGGAGACCGAGCGATGAGCAGTTCTTC | CASSYFGRPSDEQFF | . | . | TRBJ2-1 | TRBV6-6
TGTGCCTGGACTAAATATCCGGACAGCTACGAGCAGTACTTC | CAWTKYPDSYEQYF | . | . | TRBJ2-7 | TRBV30